This is a list of T cell receptor beta chains from one sample in a study of blood T cell repertoires in COVID-19. The data were produced by immunoSEQ multiplex PCR, yet TCRdb's version contains in-frame clones alone and is incomplete. The sample contains hundreds of thousands of clones, about 86% of which appear only once. The source material was PBMCs or T cells enriched from blood (not recorded which). The source is a woman between 45 and 60 years old who had recovered from COVID-19. The CDR3 runs from the conserved cysteine through the conserved F or W. Each record gives: J gene, D gene, V gene, clone size, CDR3 protein, CDR3 DNA. D genes are given only for firm matches. A row's size may be missing; if present it is once, few, many or a size class.

J: TRBJ2-5
D: TRBD1
V: TRBV7-3
size: .
CDR3: CASSLTGQGSLETQYF
DNA: TGTGCCAGCAGCTTAACGGGACAGGGTTCTCTGGAGACCCAGTACTTC

J: TRBJ2-3
D: .
V: TRBV5-1
size: .
CDR3: CASSLGGGGTDTQYF
DNA: TGCGCCAGCAGCTTGGGCGGGGGCGGCACAGATACGCAGTATTTT

J: TRBJ1-5
D: .
V: TRBV20-1
size: .
CDR3: CSASSESNQPQHF
DNA: TGCAGTGCTAGTTCGGAGAGCAATCAGCCCCAGCATTTT

J: TRBJ1-6
D: TRBD1
V: TRBV3-1/TRBV3-2
size: .
CDR3: CASSGQGVMNSPLHF
DNA: TGTGCCAGCAGCGGACAGGGGGTTATGAATTCACCCCTCCACTTT

J: TRBJ1-4
D: .
V: TRBV7-2
size: .
CDR3: CASSPSREVSEKLFF
DNA: TGTGCCAGCAGCCCCAGCAGGGAGGTGTCTGAAAAACTGTTTTTT

J: TRBJ2-3
D: TRBD1
V: TRBV27
size: .
CDR3: CASSRSGTGRDTQYF
DNA: TGTGCCAGCAGTCGTTCCGGGACAGGTCGAGATACGCAGTATTTT

J: TRBJ1-4
D: TRBD1
V: TRBV7-9
size: once
CDR3: CASSSGFAGQGNEKLFF
DNA: TGTGCCAGCAGCTCTGGGTTCGCTGGACAGGGGAATGAAAAACTGTTTTTT

J: TRBJ2-3
D: TRBD2
V: TRBV6-5
size: .
CDR3: CASSYSSGGAPDTQYF
DNA: TGTGCCAGCAGTTACTCTAGCGGGGGGGCCCCAGATACGCAGTATTTT

J: TRBJ1-6
D: .
V: TRBV19
size: .
CDR3: CASSEQGFGSPLHF
DNA: TGTGCCAGTAGTGAGCAGGGGTTTGGGTCACCCCTCCACTTT

J: TRBJ1-2
D: TRBD1
V: TRBV18
size: .
CDR3: CASSPMDRPSYTF
DNA: TGTGCCAGCTCACCGATGGACAGGCCTAGTTACACCTTC

J: TRBJ1-4
D: .
V: TRBV20-1
size: .
CDR3: CSARRGELFF
DNA: TGCAGTGCTAGACGGGGTGAACTGTTTTTT

J: TRBJ1-2
D: .
V: TRBV2
size: .
CDR3: CASSARGGYTF
DNA: TGTGCCAGCAGTGCAAGGGGCGGCTACACCTTC

J: TRBJ2-7
D: TRBD1
V: TRBV24-1
size: .
CDR3: CATPDRAHEQYF
DNA: TGTGCCACCCCGGACAGGGCCCACGAGCAGTACTTC

J: TRBJ1-2
D: TRBD1
V: TRBV30
size: .
CDR3: CAWTVGQGGSAF
DNA: TGTGCCTGGACGGTGGGACAGGGGGGTTCGGCCTTC

J: TRBJ1-5
D: .
V: TRBV6-5
size: .
CDR3: CASTYERSNQPQHF
DNA: TGTGCCAGCACTTATGAGCGGAGCAATCAGCCCCAGCATTTT

J: TRBJ1-5
D: .
V: TRBV2
size: .
CDR3: CASSEALKIGAQHF
DNA: TGTGCCAGCAGTGAAGCTCTCAAAATCGGTGCCCAGCATTTT

J: TRBJ1-1
D: .
V: TRBV4-1
size: .
CDR3: CASSQNRQLGNTEAFF
DNA: TGCGCCAGCAGCCAAAACCGACAGCTGGGGAACACTGAAGCTTTCTTT

J: TRBJ1-2
D: TRBD1
V: TRBV6-1
size: .
CDR3: CASSDPGPGTAGYTF
DNA: TGTGCCAGCAGTGATCCCGGGCCCGGGACAGCAGGCTACACCTTC

J: TRBJ1-1
D: .
V: TRBV29-1
size: .
CDR3: CSVWTDHQNTEAFF
DNA: TGCAGCGTTTGGACAGACCATCAGAACACTGAAGCTTTCTTT

J: TRBJ1-4
D: TRBD1
V: TRBV3-1/TRBV3-2
size: .
CDR3: CASSAGQGARTNEKLFF
DNA: TGTGCCAGCAGCGCCGGACAGGGGGCGCGAACTAATGAAAAACTGTTTTTT

J: TRBJ2-7
D: .
V: TRBV11-3
size: .
CDR3: CASSLTGEGYEQYF
DNA: TGTGCCAGCAGCTTGACCGGCGAGGGCTACGAGCAGTACTTC

J: TRBJ2-5
D: TRBD2
V: TRBV10-2
size: .
CDR3: CASSVTSGLETQYF
DNA: TGCGCCAGCAGTGTGACTAGCGGGCTGGAGACCCAGTACTTC

J: TRBJ2-3
D: .
V: TRBV19
size: .
CDR3: CASRPPGVGADTQYF
DNA: TGTGCCAGTAGACCCCCGGGGGTTGGGGCAGATACGCAGTATTTT

J: TRBJ2-2
D: TRBD1
V: TRBV30
size: .
CDR3: CAWSPSRPQGAGELFF
DNA: TGTGCCTGGAGTCCTTCCAGACCTCAGGGGGCCGGGGAGCTGTTTTTT

J: TRBJ2-3
D: .
V: TRBV3-1/TRBV3-2
size: .
CDR3: CASKGEGVATQYF
DNA: TGTGCCAGCAAAGGTGAGGGCGTCGCAACGCAATATTTT

J: TRBJ1-4
D: .
V: TRBV5-1
size: once
CDR3: CASSFLGGENEKLFF
DNA: TGCGCCAGCAGCTTTCTAGGGGGAGAGAATGAAAAACTGTTTTTT

J: TRBJ2-7
D: .
V: TRBV29-1
size: .
CDR3: CSVGYGSYEQYF
DNA: TGCAGCGTTGGATACGGCTCCTACGAGCAGTACTTC

J: TRBJ1-2
D: .
V: TRBV27
size: .
CDR3: CASRPESVNYGYTF
DNA: TGTGCCAGCAGACCCGAGAGTGTGAACTATGGCTACACCTTC

J: TRBJ2-1
D: .
V: TRBV4-1
size: .
CDR3: CASRGVKGGSYNEQFF
DNA: TGCGCCAGCCGGGGGGTGAAAGGGGGCTCCTACAATGAGCAGTTCTTC

J: TRBJ1-1
D: .
V: TRBV9
size: .
CDR3: CASSVDTLQRVAFF
DNA: TGTGCCAGCAGCGTAGATACACTACAACGAGTCGCTTTCTTT

J: TRBJ2-5
D: .
V: TRBV6-5
size: .
CDR3: CASSSRLQETQYF
DNA: TGTGCCAGCAGTTCACGGTTACAAGAGACCCAGTACTTC

J: TRBJ2-2
D: .
V: TRBV6-5
size: .
CDR3: CASEGNTGELFF
DNA: TGTGCCAGCGAGGGGAACACCGGGGAGCTGTTTTTT

J: TRBJ2-5
D: .
V: TRBV7-9
size: .
CDR3: CASSLLGQGKETQYF
DNA: TGTGCCAGCAGCCTACTCGGCCAGGGGAAAGAGACCCAGTACTTC

J: TRBJ2-1
D: TRBD2
V: TRBV10-3
size: .
CDR3: CAINPTSGHNEQFF
DNA: TGTGCCATCAACCCGACTAGCGGACACAATGAGCAGTTCTTC

J: TRBJ1-2
D: .
V: TRBV28
size: .
CDR3: CASTFAGFDYGYTF
DNA: TGTGCCAGCACCTTCGCAGGGTTCGACTATGGCTACACCTTC

J: TRBJ1-6
D: TRBD1
V: TRBV7-2
size: once
CDR3: CASSSGVTGGAGSPLHF
DNA: TGTGCCAGCAGCTCCGGGGTTACAGGGGGCGCGGGTTCACCCCTCCACTTT

J: TRBJ2-7
D: .
V: TRBV6-2/TRBV6-3
size: .
CDR3: CASSYTTGPYEQYF
DNA: TGTGCCAGCAGTTACACAACAGGTCCCTACGAGCAGTACTTC

J: TRBJ2-7
D: TRBD2
V: TRBV7-9
size: .
CDR3: CASSLVGRGTYEQYF
DNA: TGTGCCAGCAGCTTAGTGGGGCGGGGGACCTACGAGCAGTACTTC

J: TRBJ1-1
D: TRBD1
V: TRBV5-1
size: .
CDR3: CASSLTGAEAFF
DNA: TGCGCCAGCAGCTTGACAGGGGCTGAAGCTTTCTTT

J: TRBJ1-1
D: .
V: TRBV19
size: .
CDR3: CASMVIGEDTEAFF
DNA: TGTGCCAGTATGGTTATCGGGGAGGACACTGAAGCTTTCTTT

J: TRBJ2-1
D: TRBD2
V: TRBV5-6
size: .
CDR3: CASSLRLADNEQFF
DNA: TGTGCCAGCAGCTTGCGCCTAGCGGACAATGAGCAGTTCTTC

J: TRBJ2-5
D: TRBD2
V: TRBV6-5
size: .
CDR3: CASISGAGETQYF
DNA: TGTGCCAGCATTAGCGGGGCTGGAGAGACCCAGTACTTC

J: TRBJ1-2
D: .
V: TRBV18
size: .
CDR3: CASSEDLDYGYTF
DNA: TGTGCCAGCTCGGAGGATCTTGACTATGGCTACACCTTC

J: TRBJ2-3
D: .
V: TRBV10-3
size: .
CDR3: CAISEAGTDTQYF
DNA: TGTGCCATCAGTGAAGCCGGGACTGATACGCAGTATTTT

J: TRBJ1-2
D: TRBD1
V: TRBV5-1
size: .
CDR3: CASSLSGTGDGYTF
DNA: TGCGCCAGCAGCCTGTCCGGGACAGGTGATGGCTACACCTTC

J: TRBJ1-1
D: TRBD1
V: TRBV18
size: .
CDR3: CASSPRQGSTEAFF
DNA: TGTGCCAGCTCACCGAGACAGGGTTCCACTGAAGCTTTCTTT

J: TRBJ2-3
D: TRBD2
V: TRBV11-3
size: .
CDR3: CASSAPFSGGTSATQYF
DNA: TGTGCCAGCAGCGCCCCATTCAGCGGGGGGACGTCCGCAACGCAGTATTTT

J: TRBJ1-1
D: TRBD1
V: TRBV7-7
size: .
CDR3: CASSRDSRTEAFF
DNA: TGTGCTAGCAGCCGGGACAGTCGGACTGAAGCTTTCTTT

J: TRBJ1-1
D: .
V: TRBV9
size: .
CDR3: CASSPVGTKNTEAFF
DNA: TGTGCCAGCAGCCCCGTGGGGACAAAGAACACTGAAGCTTTCTTT

J: TRBJ1-1
D: .
V: TRBV7-9
size: once
CDR3: CASMDRGGITEAFF
DNA: TGTGCCAGTATGGATAGAGGGGGAATCACTGAAGCTTTCTTT

J: TRBJ1-2
D: TRBD1
V: TRBV7-9
size: .
CDR3: CASSLGQGNYGYTF
DNA: TGTGCCAGCAGCCTAGGACAGGGCAACTATGGCTACACCTTC

J: TRBJ1-1
D: .
V: TRBV2
size: .
CDR3: CASSEAETDLNTEAFF
DNA: TGTGCCAGCAGTGAAGCGGAGACAGACCTGAACACTGAAGCTTTCTTT

J: TRBJ2-2
D: TRBD2
V: TRBV27
size: .
CDR3: CASTTPRASGAGELFF
DNA: TGTGCCAGCACCACCCCACGGGCTAGCGGGGCTGGGGAGCTGTTTTTT

J: TRBJ2-1
D: TRBD2
V: TRBV5-4
size: .
CDR3: CASSISGGFYNEQFF
DNA: TGTGCCAGCAGCATAAGCGGGGGGTTTTACAATGAGCAGTTCTTC

J: TRBJ1-5
D: .
V: TRBV28
size: .
CDR3: CASSLWGRRNQPQHF
DNA: TGTGCCAGCAGTTTATGGGGGCGTCGCAATCAGCCCCAGCATTTT